This T cell receptor (beta chain) derives from a study of blood T cell repertoires in COVID-19. In germline, CDR1 is SGHRS, CDR2 YFSETQ. The CDR3 covers 13 residues. Trimming pared 0 bases from V and 3 bases from J, leaving 7 bases between. Generated by immunoSEQ multiplex PCR, the TCRdb table keeps only in-frame clones and is missing some. The table has about 130,000 clones, more than 80% seen once. The receptor was derived from a woman older than 75 with COVID-19, enrolled during active disease. The gene calls are TRBV5-1 and TRBJ2-7; no definite D call. The specimen was peripheral blood. DNA of the CDR3: TGCGCCAGCAGCTTGGACGAGCTCTACGAGCAGTACTTC. It encodes CASSLDELYEQYF.